Listed below are T cell receptor beta chains from one sample, sequenced in a study of CD8+ T cells in alopecia areata. This table comes from immunoSEQ multiplex PCR, and its TCRdb copy is limited to in-frame clones, with some not included. This table holds 200,000 to 250,000 clones, 57% found once. The source material was CD4+ T cells sorted from blood, sampled at week 0. The receptors come from a human donor with alopecia areata. Both conserved end residues are part of each CDR3. The D gene is left open where the match is weak. Size is stated for part of the rows, as once, few or many counts, or as a class when the clone is expanded.

d_gene	v_gene	j_gene	abundance	CDR3aa	CDR3nt
TRBD1	TRBV19	TRBJ2-6	NA	CASRKNGQGNSGANVLTF	TGTGCCAGTAGAAAAAACGGACAGGGAAACTCTGGGGCCAACGTCCTGACTTTC
TRBD1	TRBV27	TRBJ1-1	few	CASSLFPEAGQATEAFF	TGTGCCAGCAGTTTATTTCCGGAGGCGGGACAGGCTACTGAAGCTTTCTTT
NA	TRBV18	TRBJ2-3	NA	CASSSGSWLRSTDTQYF	TGTGCCAGCTCATCAGGGAGCTGGCTGAGAAGCACAGATACGCAGTATTTT
TRBD1	TRBV9	TRBJ2-1	NA	CASSTRTGTAYNEQFF	TGTGCCAGCAGCACACGGACAGGGACAGCGTACAATGAGCAGTTCTTC
TRBD1	TRBV6-5	TRBJ1-2	NA	CASSYTNRGRGGYTF	TGTGCCAGCAGTTACACGAACAGGGGGCGGGGTGGCTACACCTTC
NA	TRBV14	TRBJ1-3	NA	CASSQDWRSSGNTIYF	TGTGCCAGCAGCCAAGATTGGCGGAGCTCTGGAAACACCATATATTTT
TRBD1	TRBV29-1	TRBJ2-1	NA	CSVDRGGGEQFF	TGCAGCGTCGACAGGGGGGGAGGTGAGCAGTTCTTC
NA	TRBV2	TRBJ2-7	NA	CASCKDSLLVPYEQYF	TGTGCCAGCTGTAAGGACTCCCTGTTGGTCCCCTACGAGCAGTACTTC
NA	TRBV2	TRBJ1-5	NA	CASWPGPNQPQHF	TGTGCCAGCTGGCCAGGCCCCAATCAGCCCCAGCATTTT
NA	TRBV6-5	TRBJ2-1	NA	CASSYSIGTHEQFF	TGTGCCAGCAGTTACTCGATAGGGACCCATGAGCAGTTCTTC
TRBD2	TRBV12-5	TRBJ2-1	NA	CASGLVRFGGRALHNEQFF	TGTGCTAGTGGTTTGGTACGTTTTGGCGGGAGGGCTTTGCACAATGAGCAGTTCTTC
NA	TRBV30	TRBJ2-7	NA	CAWSVSYTGLGNEQYF	TGTGCCTGGAGTGTGTCCTATACAGGGTTGGGAAACGAGCAGTACTTC
NA	TRBV5-1	TRBJ2-5	many	CASSRGFTQQRETQYF	TGCGCCAGCAGCCGGGGCTTTACCCAACAACGAGAGACCCAGTACTTC
NA	TRBV7-2	TRBJ1-3	NA	CASSLSFVGSSGNTIYF	TGTGCCAGCAGCTTAAGCTTCGTAGGGAGCTCTGGAAACACCATATATTTT
NA	TRBV5-1	TRBJ1-6	NA	CASSWGDNSPLHF	TGCGCCAGCAGCTGGGGAGACAATTCACCCCTCCACTTT
TRBD1	TRBV19	TRBJ2-7	NA	CASSPPGTGKAYEQYF	TGTGCCAGTAGTCCCCCCGGGACAGGGAAGGCCTACGAGCAGTACTTC
NA	TRBV11-2	TRBJ2-3	NA	CASSRRGSGGDTQYF	TGTGCCAGCAGCCGCCGGGGCTCCGGTGGCGATACGCAGTATTTT
NA	TRBV29-1	TRBJ1-1	NA	CSVTVKTGNTEAFF	TGCAGCGTCACCGTAAAGACAGGGAACACTGAAGCTTTCTTT
TRBD1	TRBV18	TRBJ2-7	few	CASSPASRDRGEQYF	TGTGCCAGCTCACCGGCGTCCCGGGACAGGGGCGAGCAGTACTTC
NA	TRBV30	TRBJ1-1	NA	CAWNQPNTEAFF	TGTGCCTGGAACCAACCGAACACTGAAGCTTTCTTT
NA	TRBV5-1	TRBJ2-5	NA	CASSLGSFQETQYF	TGCGCCAGCAGCCTAGGCTCCTTCCAAGAGACCCAGTACTTC
NA	TRBV4-2	TRBJ1-2	NA	CASSQETATAGGYTF	TGTGCCAGCAGCCAAGAAACAGCCACCGCGGGTGGCTACACCTTC
NA	TRBV5-1	TRBJ2-1	NA	CASSREFSYNEQFF	TGCGCCAGCAGCCGGGAGTTTTCCTACAATGAGCAGTTCTTC
NA	TRBV13	TRBJ2-1	NA	CATTEYNEQFF	TGTGCCACCACAGAATACAATGAGCAGTTCTTC
NA	TRBV7-2	TRBJ2-4	NA	CASSLGLAENIQYF	TGTGCCAGCAGCTTAGGCTTAGCCGAAAACATTCAGTACTTC
NA	TRBV7-2	TRBJ1-5	NA	CASSSTDSNQPQHF	TGTGCCAGCAGCTCTACGGACAGTAATCAGCCCCAGCATTTT
NA	TRBV29-1	TRBJ1-5	NA	CSVVIGNQPQHF	TGCAGCGTTGTTATCGGCAATCAGCCCCAGCATTTT
TRBD2	TRBV30	TRBJ2-3	few	CAWSVRSGRPNTQYF	TGTGCCTGGAGTGTACGGAGCGGGAGACCCAATACGCAGTATTTT
TRBD2	TRBV29-1	TRBJ2-3	NA	CSVLSGRASTQYF	TGCAGCGTTCTCAGCGGGAGGGCCTCGACGCAGTATTTT
TRBD1	TRBV6-5	TRBJ1-2	few	CASSSWDSNYGYTF	TGTGCCAGCAGTTCTTGGGACAGCAACTATGGCTACACCTTC
NA	TRBV11-2	TRBJ1-4	few	CASSLGALGRATNEKLFF	TGTGCCAGCAGCTTAGGGGCCTTAGGAAGAGCAACTAATGAAAAACTGTTTTTT
NA	TRBV2	TRBJ2-2	NA	CASCSGTGELFF	TGTGCCAGCTGCTCGGGCACCGGGGAGCTGTTTTTT
NA	TRBV6-5	TRBJ1-1	once	CASSYSGVATEAFF	TGTGCCAGCAGTTACTCAGGAGTGGCCACTGAAGCTTTCTTT
TRBD2	TRBV4-2	TRBJ2-2	NA	CASSHGEGTGELFF	TGTGCCAGCAGCCACGGGGAGGGGACCGGGGAGCTGTTTTTT
NA	TRBV19	TRBJ1-1	few	CATPAAEAFF	TGTGCCACCCCTGCGGCTGAAGCTTTCTTT
NA	TRBV19	TRBJ2-7	NA	CASSPSSYEQYF	TGTGCCAGTAGTCCGAGCTCCTACGAGCAGTACTTC
TRBD1	TRBV4-1	TRBJ1-5	many	CASSPGKRTGGNQPQHF	TGCGCCAGCAGCCCGGGGAAAAGGACAGGGGGCAATCAGCCCCAGCATTTT
TRBD2	TRBV23-1	TRBJ2-1	NA	CASPHKGASGRETNEQFF	TGCGCCAGCCCTCACAAGGGGGCTAGCGGGAGAGAAACCAATGAGCAGTTCTTC
NA	TRBV30	TRBJ1-1	NA	CAWPEAFF	TGTGCCTGGCCTGAAGCTTTCTTT
NA	TRBV30	TRBJ2-6	NA	CAFTPLSSGANVLTF	TGTGCCTTTACACCCCTAAGCTCTGGGGCCAACGTCCTGACTTTC
TRBD1	TRBV6-5	TRBJ2-7	NA	CASSYGRDRGYEQYF	TGTGCCAGCAGTTACGGGCGGGACAGGGGATACGAGCAGTACTTC
TRBD1	TRBV19	TRBJ2-1	few	CASSMAPGQGYNEQFF	TGTGCCAGTAGTATGGCCCCGGGACAGGGCTACAATGAGCAGTTCTTC
NA	TRBV2	TRBJ1-5	NA	CASSEGPSNQPQHF	TGTGCCAGCAGTGAGGGACCGAGCAATCAGCCCCAGCATTTT
NA	TRBV29-1	TRBJ2-2	NA	CSVEKRARTGELFF	TGCAGCGTTGAAAAAAGGGCGCGCACCGGGGAGCTGTTTTTT
NA	TRBV9	TRBJ1-1	few	CASSDRAEARNTEAFF	TGTGCCAGCAGCGACCGGGCCGAGGCAAGGAACACTGAAGCTTTCTTT
TRBD1	TRBV5-6	TRBJ1-6	NA	CASKGQDNSPLHF	TGTGCCAGCAAGGGACAGGATAATTCACCCCTCCACTTT
NA	TRBV30	TRBJ1-3	NA	CAWTLGTPSSGNTIYF	TGTGCCTGGACCCTCGGGACCCCGAGCTCTGGAAACACCATATATTTT
NA	TRBV30	TRBJ2-7	NA	CAWSVGGSGSKEQYF	TGTGCCTGGAGTGTCGGAGGGAGTGGCTCGAAGGAGCAGTACTTC
NA	TRBV5-1	TRBJ1-1	NA	CASSSGTGVSTEAFF	TGCGCCAGCAGTTCTGGGACTGGGGTTAGCACTGAAGCTTTCTTT
TRBD2	TRBV4-1	TRBJ2-5	NA	CASSRTSGRGQETQYF	TGCGCCAGCAGCCGTACTAGCGGGAGAGGCCAAGAGACCCAGTACTTC
NA	TRBV19	TRBJ1-5	NA	CASVMGNQPQHF	TGTGCCAGTGTCATGGGCAATCAGCCCCAGCATTTT
NA	TRBV6-5	TRBJ2-7	NA	CASSYLARGPEQYF	TGTGCCAGCAGTTACCTAGCGAGAGGGCCCGAGCAGTACTTC
NA	TRBV13	TRBJ2-1	NA	CASSKLFLSGTSYNEQFF	TGTGCCAGCAGCAAGTTATTCCTTAGCGGAACTTCCTACAATGAGCAGTTCTTC
NA	TRBV7-9	TRBJ1-1	few	CASSLYGNTEAFF	TGTGCCAGCAGCTTATACGGGAACACTGAAGCTTTCTTT
NA	TRBV6-1	TRBJ1-2	NA	CASSESQRQAPLPTF	TGTGCCAGCAGTGAATCGCAAAGACAGGCACCGCTACCCACCTTC